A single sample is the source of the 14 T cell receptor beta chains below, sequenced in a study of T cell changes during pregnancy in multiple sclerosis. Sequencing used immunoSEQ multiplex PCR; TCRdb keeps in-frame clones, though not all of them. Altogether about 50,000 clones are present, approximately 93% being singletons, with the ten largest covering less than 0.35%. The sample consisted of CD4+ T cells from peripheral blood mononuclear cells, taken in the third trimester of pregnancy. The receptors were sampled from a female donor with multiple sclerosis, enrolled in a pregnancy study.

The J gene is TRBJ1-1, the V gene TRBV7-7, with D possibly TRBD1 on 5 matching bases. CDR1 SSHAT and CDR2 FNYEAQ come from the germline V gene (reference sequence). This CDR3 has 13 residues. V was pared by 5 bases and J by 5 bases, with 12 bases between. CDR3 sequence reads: CASSLQERTEAFF. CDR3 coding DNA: TGTGCCAGCAGCCTACAGGAAAGAACTGAAGCTTTCTTT.

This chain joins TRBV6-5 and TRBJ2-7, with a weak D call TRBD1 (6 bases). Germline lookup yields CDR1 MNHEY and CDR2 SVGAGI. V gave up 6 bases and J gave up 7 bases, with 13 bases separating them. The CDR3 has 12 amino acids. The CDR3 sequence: CASRSQGLEQYF. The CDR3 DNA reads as TGTGCCAGCAGGTCACAGGGTTTGGAGCAGTACTTC.

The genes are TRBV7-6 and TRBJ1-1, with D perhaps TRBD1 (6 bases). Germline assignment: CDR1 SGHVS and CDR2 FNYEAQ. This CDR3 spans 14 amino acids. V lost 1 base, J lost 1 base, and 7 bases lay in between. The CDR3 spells CASSLGQENTEAFF. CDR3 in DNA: TGTGCCAGCAGCTTAGGACAGGAGAACACTGAAGCTTTCTTT. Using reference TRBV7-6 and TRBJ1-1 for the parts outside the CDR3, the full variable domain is GAGVSQSPRYKVTKRGQDVALRCDPISGHVSLYWYRQALGQGPEFLTYFNYEAQQDKSGLPNDRFSAERPEGSISTLTIQRTEQRDSAMYRCASSLGQENTEAFFGQGTRLTVV.

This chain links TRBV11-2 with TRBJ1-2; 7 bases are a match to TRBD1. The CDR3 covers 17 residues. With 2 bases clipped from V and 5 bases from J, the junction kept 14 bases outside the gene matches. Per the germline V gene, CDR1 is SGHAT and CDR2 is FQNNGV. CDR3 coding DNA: TGTGCCAGCAGCTTAAAACCCGTCCGGGACAGATGGTATGGCTACACCTTC. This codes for CASSLKPVRDRWYGYTF.

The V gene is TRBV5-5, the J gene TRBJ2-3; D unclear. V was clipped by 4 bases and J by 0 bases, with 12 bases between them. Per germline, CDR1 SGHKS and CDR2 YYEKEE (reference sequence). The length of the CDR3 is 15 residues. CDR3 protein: CASSPMTFSTDTQYF. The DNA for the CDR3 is TGTGCCAGCAGCCCGATGACTTTTAGCACAGATACGCAGTATTTT.

The CDR3 loop reads CASSQGTSGANTGELFF. CDR3 bases: TGCGCCAGCAGCCAGGGGACTAGCGGGGCGAACACCGGGGAGCTGTTTTTT. The chain combines TRBV4-3 with TRBJ2-2; 13 nucleotides match TRBD2. Per the germline V gene, CDR1 is LGHNA and CDR2 is YSLEER. Germline trimming cut 3 bases from V and 0 bases from J; bases unmatched to any gene: 1. CDR3 length equals 17 residues.

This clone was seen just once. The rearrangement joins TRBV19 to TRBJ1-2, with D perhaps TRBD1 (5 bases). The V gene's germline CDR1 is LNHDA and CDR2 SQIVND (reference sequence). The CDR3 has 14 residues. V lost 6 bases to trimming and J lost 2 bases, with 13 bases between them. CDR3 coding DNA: TGTGCCAGTAGGATCGACAGCCCAAACTATGGCTACACCTTC. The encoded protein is CASRIDSPNYGYTF.

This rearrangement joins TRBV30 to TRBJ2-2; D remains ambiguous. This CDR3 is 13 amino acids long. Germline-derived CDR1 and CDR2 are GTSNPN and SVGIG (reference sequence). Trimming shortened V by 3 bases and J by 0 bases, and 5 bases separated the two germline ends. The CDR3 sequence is CAWRETNTGELFF. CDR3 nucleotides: TGTGCCTGGAGAGAGACGAACACCGGGGAGCTGTTTTTT.

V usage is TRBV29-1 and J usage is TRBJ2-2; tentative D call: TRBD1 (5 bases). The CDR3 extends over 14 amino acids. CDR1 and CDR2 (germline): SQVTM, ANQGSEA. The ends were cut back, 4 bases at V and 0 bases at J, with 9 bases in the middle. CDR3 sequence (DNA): TGCAGCGTTGGACAGCATTCGAACACCGGGGAGCTGTTTTTT. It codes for CSVGQHSNTGELFF.

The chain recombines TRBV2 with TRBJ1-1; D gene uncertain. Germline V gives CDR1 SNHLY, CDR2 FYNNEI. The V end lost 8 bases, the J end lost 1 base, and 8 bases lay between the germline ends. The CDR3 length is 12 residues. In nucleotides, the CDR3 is TGTGCCAGCTTCAATCAGAACACTGAAGCTTTCTTT. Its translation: CASFNQNTEAFF.

CDR3 in DNA: TGTGCCTGGAGTGTACAGGGGAGCCCTGAAGCTTTCTTT. Encoded protein: CAWSVQGSPEAFF. The chain has TRBV30 and TRBJ1-1; 7 nucleotides line up with TRBD1. With V trimmed by 0 bases and J by 6 bases, 4 bases remained unmatched. CDR1 is GTSNPN and CDR2 is SVGIG in the germline V gene (reference sequence). CDR3 length equals 13 residues.

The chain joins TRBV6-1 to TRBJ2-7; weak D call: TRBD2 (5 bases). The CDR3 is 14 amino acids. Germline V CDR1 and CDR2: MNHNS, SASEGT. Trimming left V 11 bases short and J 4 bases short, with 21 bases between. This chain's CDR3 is CAGGAAGSMYEQYF. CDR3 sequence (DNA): TGTGCCGGCGGCGCGGCGGGTTCTATGTACGAGCAGTACTTC.

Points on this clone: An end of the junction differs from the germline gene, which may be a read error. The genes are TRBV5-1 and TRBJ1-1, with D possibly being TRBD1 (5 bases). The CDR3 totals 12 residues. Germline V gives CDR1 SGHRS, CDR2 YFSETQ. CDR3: CASGAVNSEAFF. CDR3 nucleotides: TGCGCCAGCGGGGCCGTGAACTCTGAAGCTTTCTTT.

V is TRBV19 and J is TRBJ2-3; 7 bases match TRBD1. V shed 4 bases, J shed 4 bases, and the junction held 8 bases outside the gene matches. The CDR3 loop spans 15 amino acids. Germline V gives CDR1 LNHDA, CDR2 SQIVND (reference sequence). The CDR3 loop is CASSTPQGFADTQYF. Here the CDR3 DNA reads TGTGCCAGTAGTACTCCACAGGGGTTCGCAGATACGCAGTATTTT.